This T cell receptor beta chain was sequenced in a study of blood T cell repertoires in COVID-19. Patients of the Seattle cohort, enrolled during active infection, were followed longitudinally. TCRdb keeps only in-frame clones here, not all; method: immunoSEQ multiplex PCR. The sample contains about 130,000 clones, 79% of which appear only once. Trimming stripped 7 bases from V and 0 bases from J, with 13 bases between. The CDR3 sequence is 15 residues long. Germline lookup yields CDR1 LNHDA and CDR2 SQIVND (reference sequence). The sequence came from a woman in her sixties or seventies with COVID-19, enrolled during active disease. The chain links TRBV19 to TRBJ2-1, with D unresolved. Sequenced sample: peripheral blood. The CDR3 DNA follows: TGTGCCAGTAATCCACGACGGAGCTCCTACAATGAGCAGTTCTTC. This gives the protein CASNPRRSSYNEQFF. The whole variable domain, remainder taken from reference TRBV19 and TRBJ2-1, is DGGITQSPKYLFRKEGQNVTLSCEQNLNHDAMYWYRQDPGQGLRLIYYSQIVNDFQKGDIAEGYSVSREKKESFPLTVTSAQKNPTAFYLCASNPRRSSYNEQFFGPGTRLTVL.